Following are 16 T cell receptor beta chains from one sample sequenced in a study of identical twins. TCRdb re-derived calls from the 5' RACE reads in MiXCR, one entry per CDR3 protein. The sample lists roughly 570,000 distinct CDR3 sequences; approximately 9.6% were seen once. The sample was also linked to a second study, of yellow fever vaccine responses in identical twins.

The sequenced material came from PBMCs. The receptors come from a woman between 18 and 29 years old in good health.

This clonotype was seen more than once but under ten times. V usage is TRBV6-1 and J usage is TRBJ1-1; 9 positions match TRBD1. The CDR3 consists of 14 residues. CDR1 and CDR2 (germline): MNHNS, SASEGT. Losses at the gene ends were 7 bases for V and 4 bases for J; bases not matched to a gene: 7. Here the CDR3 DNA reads TGTGCCAGCACCGGGACAGGGATGACCACTGAAGCTTTCTTT. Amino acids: CASTGTGMTTEAFF.

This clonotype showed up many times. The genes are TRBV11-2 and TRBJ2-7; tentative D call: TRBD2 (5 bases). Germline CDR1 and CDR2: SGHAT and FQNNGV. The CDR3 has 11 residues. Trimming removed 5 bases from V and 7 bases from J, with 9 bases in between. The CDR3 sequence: CASSLRGEQYF. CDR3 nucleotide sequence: TGTGCCAGCAGCCTTCGGGGTGAGCAGTACTTC.

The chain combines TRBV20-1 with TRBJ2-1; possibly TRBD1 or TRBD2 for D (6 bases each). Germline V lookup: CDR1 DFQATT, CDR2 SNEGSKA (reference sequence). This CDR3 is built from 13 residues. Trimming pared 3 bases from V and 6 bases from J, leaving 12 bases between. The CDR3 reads CSASGGPSNEQFF. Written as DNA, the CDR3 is TGCAGTGCTAGTGGGGGGCCTAGCAATGAGCAGTTCTTC.

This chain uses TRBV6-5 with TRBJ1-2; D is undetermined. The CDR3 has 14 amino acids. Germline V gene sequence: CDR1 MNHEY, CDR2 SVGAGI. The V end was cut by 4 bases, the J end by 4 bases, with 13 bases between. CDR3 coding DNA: TGTGCCAGCAGTTCCCGTTCGGCCGGCTATGGCTACACCTTC. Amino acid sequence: CASSSRSAGYGYTF.

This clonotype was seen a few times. The CDR3 region is CASSVGSGYEQYF. For the CDR3, the DNA is TGTGCCAGCAGTGTAGGTAGCGGGTACGAGCAGTACTTC. The chain couples TRBV12-3 or TRBV12-4 to TRBJ2-7, with 7 bases aligning to TRBD2. J was trimmed by 4 bases and V by 5 bases; bases with no gene match: 5. CDR3 length: 13 residues.

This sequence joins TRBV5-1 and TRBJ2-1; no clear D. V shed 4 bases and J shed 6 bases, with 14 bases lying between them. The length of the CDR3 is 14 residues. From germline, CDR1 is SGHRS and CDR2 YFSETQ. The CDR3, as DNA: TGCGCCAGCAGCGGGAATTTCTATACCAATGAGCAGTTCTTC. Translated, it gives CASSGNFYTNEQFF.

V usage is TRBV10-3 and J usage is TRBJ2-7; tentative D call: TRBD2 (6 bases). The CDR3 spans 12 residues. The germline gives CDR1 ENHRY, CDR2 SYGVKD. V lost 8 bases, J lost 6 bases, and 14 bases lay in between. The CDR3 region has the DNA TGTGCCATCGGCGGCACCGGGGGCGAGCAGTACTTC. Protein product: CAIGGTGGEQYF.

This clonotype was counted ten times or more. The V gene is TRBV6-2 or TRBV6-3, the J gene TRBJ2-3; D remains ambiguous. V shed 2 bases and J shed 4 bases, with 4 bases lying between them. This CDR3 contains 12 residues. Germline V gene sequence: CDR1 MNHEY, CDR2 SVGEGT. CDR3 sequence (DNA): TGTGCCAGCAGTTACGTGGCAGATACGCAGTATTTT. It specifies CASSYVADTQYF.

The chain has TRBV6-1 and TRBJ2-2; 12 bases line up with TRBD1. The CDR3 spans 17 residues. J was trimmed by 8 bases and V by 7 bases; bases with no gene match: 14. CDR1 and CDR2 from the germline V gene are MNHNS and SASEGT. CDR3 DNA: TGTGCCAGCACCTTTAGGACCGGGACAGGGGGCAGGGGGGAGCTGTTTTTT. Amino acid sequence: CASTFRTGTGGRGELFF.

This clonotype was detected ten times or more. The CDR3 DNA is TGTGCCAGCAGTTTTTCGACTAGCGGGTACAATGAGCAGTTCTTC. Its translation: CASSFSTSGYNEQFF. The chain uses TRBV27 and TRBJ2-1; 10 bases map to TRBD2. The CDR3 is made up of 15 amino acids. The germline gives CDR1 MNHEY, CDR2 SMNVEV (reference sequence). The junction had 3 bases not matched to a gene; V was cut back by 3 bases and J by 4 bases.

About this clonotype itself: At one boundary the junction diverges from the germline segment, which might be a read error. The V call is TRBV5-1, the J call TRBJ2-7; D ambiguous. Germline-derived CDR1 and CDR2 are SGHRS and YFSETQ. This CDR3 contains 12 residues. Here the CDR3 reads CASSLGAYEQDF. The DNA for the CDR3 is TGCGCCAGCAGCTTGGGAGCCTACGAGCAGGACTTC.

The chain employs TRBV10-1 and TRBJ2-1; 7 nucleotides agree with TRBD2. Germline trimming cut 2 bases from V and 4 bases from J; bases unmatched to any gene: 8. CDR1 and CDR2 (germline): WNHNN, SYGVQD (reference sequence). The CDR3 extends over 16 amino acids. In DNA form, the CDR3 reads TGCGCCAGCAGTGAGGGGAGGGCGGGAGCTTACAATGAGCAGTTCTTC. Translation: CASSEGRAGAYNEQFF.

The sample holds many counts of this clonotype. The CDR3 is CASSEFTAQGDLGQYF. DNA for the CDR3: TGTGCCAGCAGTGAATTCACCGCCCAGGGTGACCTGGGGCAGTACTTC. The V and J genes are TRBV25-1 and TRBJ2-7; D perhaps matches TRBD1 (5 bases). This CDR3 is built from 16 residues. Germline V lookup: CDR1 MGHDK, CDR2 SYGVNS. V dropped 1 base and J dropped 9 bases, with 22 bases sitting between them.

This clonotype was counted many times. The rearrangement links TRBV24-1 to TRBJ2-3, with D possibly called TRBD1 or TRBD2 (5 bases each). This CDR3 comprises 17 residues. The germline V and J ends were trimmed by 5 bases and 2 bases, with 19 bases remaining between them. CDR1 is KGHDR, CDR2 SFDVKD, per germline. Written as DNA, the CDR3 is TGTGCCACCAGTGCCGGGGACGCGCACTCTTCCACAGATACGCAGTATTTT. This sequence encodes CATSAGDAHSSTDTQYF.

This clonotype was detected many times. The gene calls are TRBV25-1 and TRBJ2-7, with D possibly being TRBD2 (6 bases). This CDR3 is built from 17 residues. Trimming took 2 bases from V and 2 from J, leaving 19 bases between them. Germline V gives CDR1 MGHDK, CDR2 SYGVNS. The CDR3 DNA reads TGTGCCAGCAGTGAAGGGGGGACTCCTGGTAACACCTACGAGCAGTACTTC. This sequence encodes CASSEGGTPGNTYEQYF.

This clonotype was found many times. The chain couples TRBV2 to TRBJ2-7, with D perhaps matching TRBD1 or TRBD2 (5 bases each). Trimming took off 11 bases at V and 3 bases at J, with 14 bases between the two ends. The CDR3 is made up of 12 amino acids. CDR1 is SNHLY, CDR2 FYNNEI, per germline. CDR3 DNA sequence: TGTGCCGGTGCCCGGGACCACTACGAGCAGTACTTC. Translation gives CAGARDHYEQYF.